This entry features one T cell receptor (beta chain) sequence. This specimen belongs to a study of blood T cell repertoires in COVID-19. The protocol was immunoSEQ multiplex PCR, while the TCRdb copy is restricted to in-frame clones and leaves out a portion. The table lists about 230,000 clones, approximately 80% of them singletons. This TCR was recovered from a woman in her fifties or sixties with acute or convalescent COVID-19. Sequenced sample: peripheral blood.

The CDR3 bases are TGTGCCAGCAGTGCGACAGGGTCTCCTCACGAGCAGTACTTC. The encoded protein is CASSATGSPHEQYF. The V and J genes are TRBV27 and TRBJ2-7, with 7 bases aligning to TRBD1. This CDR3 spans 14 amino acids. Germline values: CDR1 MNHEY, CDR2 SMNVEV (reference sequence). The V and J ends lost 5 bases and 5 bases, in that order; junction bases with no gene match: 9.